This TCR beta chain was sequenced for a study of beta chain features in type 1 diabetes. All of the isolated RNA was reverse transcribed, so expressed TCRB transcripts were sequenced. Clones were read by immunoSEQ multiplex PCR, and TCRdb kept only the in-frame ones, dropping some. The table has about 120,000 clones, 17% seen once; the top ten hold 2.6%. Study outcomes and limitations: Shortening of TCRB CDR3s, moderate but significant, appeared in all four CD4+ subsets of Type 1 diabetes patients.

The germline V gene has CDR1 LNHNV and CDR2 YYDKDF (reference sequence). V was clipped by 0 bases and J by 4 bases, with 9 bases between them. The CDR3 loop spans 14 amino acids. This clone was seen a handful of times. As yet, its antigen is unknown. The clonotype originates from a man aged 18 to 29 with type 1 diabetes. The chain couples TRBV15 to TRBJ1-1; D is unclear. The source material was central memory CD4+ T cells from blood. CDR3 in DNA: TGTGCCACCAGCAGAGATGGGAGAGCCACTGAAGCTTTCTTT. Its translation is CATSRDGRATEAFF.